This passage covers 25 T cell receptor beta chains from one sample sequenced in a study of shared clonotypes between healthy human individuals. The method was immunoSEQ multiplex PCR; TCRdb's version includes in-frame clones alone and lacks a portion of them. This table has around 720,000 clones, about three quarters appearing once. The sequenced sample consisted of memory CD4+ T cells sorted from blood. Subset specified: CD45RA-negative fraction. These receptors were taken from a woman in her 30s in good health.

The V call is TRBV7-6, the J call TRBJ2-1; D remains unclear. Trimming took 5 bases from V and 0 from J, leaving 14 bases between them. In germline, CDR1 is SGHVS, CDR2 FNYEAQ. The CDR3 runs 16 residues. The DNA for the CDR3 is TGTGCCAGCAGCCCAGTGGGCGGAAACTCCTACAATGAGCAGTTCTTC. It is translated as CASSPVGGNSYNEQFF.

With respect to this clone: Given a far larger clone just one base away, this is likely a sequencing read error. Additional DNA sequences in this sample encode the identical CDR3. The rearrangement joins TRBV5-1 to TRBJ2-1; 7 bases map to TRBD2. The CDR3 has 15 residues. Germline V gene sequence: CDR1 SGHRS, CDR2 YFSETQ. The V segment lost 0 bases and the J segment 2 bases; nucleotides outside the gene matches: 2. The DNA of the CDR3 is TGCGCCAGCAGCTTGGCAAGCGGGGCCTACAATGAGCAGTTCTTC. Amino acid sequence: CASSLASGAYNEQFF.

The V gene is TRBV11-2, the J gene TRBJ2-7; D tentatively fits TRBD1 or TRBD2 (5 bases each). This CDR3 has 13 residues. V shed 0 bases and J shed 5 bases, with 8 bases lying between them. Germline values: CDR1 SGHAT, CDR2 FQNNGV. This CDR3 reads CASSLEWGNEQYF. The CDR3 nucleotides read TGTGCCAGCAGCTTAGAATGGGGGAACGAGCAGTACTTC.

This chain uses TRBV2 with TRBJ2-7; possibly TRBD1 or TRBD2 for D (5 bases each). The V end was cut by 6 bases, the J end by 0 bases, with 12 bases between. The CDR3 contains 14 residues. CDR1 is SNHLY, CDR2 FYNNEI, per germline. The CDR3 coding sequence is TGTGCCAGCAGAGGGACGGCTTCCTCCTACGAGCAGTACTTC. Its protein product is CASRGTASSYEQYF.

This chain uses TRBV19 with TRBJ2-7; D is possibly TRBD1 (5 bases). V shed 5 bases and J shed 6 bases, with 14 bases lying between them. Per germline, CDR1 LNHDA and CDR2 SQIVND (reference sequence). The CDR3 has 13 residues. The CDR3 protein is CASSQQAELEQYF. CDR3 in DNA: TGTGCCAGTAGTCAACAGGCAGAACTCGAGCAGTACTTC. The full variable domain, its missing parts supplied by reference TRBV19 and TRBJ2-7, is DGGITQSPKYLFRKEGQNVTLSCEQNLNHDAMYWYRQDPGQGLRLIYYSQIVNDFQKGDIAEGYSVSREKKESFPLTVTSAQKNPTAFYLCASSQQAELEQYFGPGTRLTVT.

Note on this clone: This specimen includes other DNA sequences encoding the same CDR3. The CDR3 sequence is CSARGGTEAFF. CDR3 DNA: TGCAGTGCTAGGGGGGGTACTGAAGCTTTCTTT. The chain couples TRBV20-1 to TRBJ1-1, with TRBD1 as a possible D gene (5 bases). Trimming removed 3 bases at V and 5 bases at J, with 7 bases between. CDR1 is DFQATT, CDR2 SNEGSKA, per germline (reference sequence). This CDR3 spans 11 amino acids.

For this clone: One base away lies a much larger clone, so this may be a sequencing read error. The rearrangement links TRBV7-9 to TRBJ2-3; no clear D gene. Germline V gene data show CDR1 as SEHNR and CDR2 as FQNEAQ (reference sequence). The CDR3 contains 12 residues. Trimming removed 1 base at V and 3 bases at J, with 2 bases between. The CDR3 bases are TGTGCCAGCAGCTTAGAGACAGATACGCAGTATTTT. Its protein is CASSLETDTQYF.

This clone was counted a few times. V usage is TRBV19 and J usage is TRBJ2-5, with TRBD2 identical over 11 bases. Per germline, CDR1 LNHDA and CDR2 SQIVND (reference sequence). The V and J ends lost 5 bases and 2 bases, in that order; junction bases with no gene match: 10. The CDR3 is 17 residues long. The CDR3 is CASSSPPGLADQETQYF. The CDR3 DNA reads as TGTGCCAGTAGTTCACCCCCGGGACTAGCGGATCAAGAGACCCAGTACTTC. Full variable domain (outside the CDR3, taken from reference TRBV19 and TRBJ2-5): DGGITQSPKYLFRKEGQNVTLSCEQNLNHDAMYWYRQDPGQGLRLIYYSQIVNDFQKGDIAEGYSVSREKKESFPLTVTSAQKNPTAFYLCASSSPPGLADQETQYFGPGTRLLVL.

V and J are TRBV28 and TRBJ2-5, with D perhaps being TRBD1 or TRBD2 (5 bases each). This CDR3 region has 14 residues. The germline gives CDR1 MDHEN, CDR2 SYDVKM. V lost 4 bases and J lost 1, with 10 bases in between. CDR3 region: CASSWGTAQETQYF. As DNA, the CDR3 is TGTGCCAGCAGTTGGGGGACCGCCCAAGAGACCCAGTACTTC.

The J gene is TRBJ2-5, the V gene TRBV28; D is undetermined. The last part of the DNA fits TRBJ2-7 better; the J call may be wrong. Germline assignment: CDR1 MDHEN and CDR2 SYDVKM. The CDR3 length is 12 residues. DNA of the CDR3: TGTGCCAGCAGTTTAAGCACCCACGAGCAGTACTTC. As protein: CASSLSTHEQYF.

This clone was seen a single time. The V gene is TRBV6-1, the J gene TRBJ2-7; the D is unclear. With 0 bases removed from V and 2 bases from J, the gap between germline ends came to 11 bases. This CDR3 spans 15 amino acids. Germline V CDR1 and CDR2: MNHNS, SASEGT. CDR3 in DNA: TGTGCCAGCAGTGAAGCGCACAGTGGGACCTACGAGCAGTACTTC. Amino acids: CASSEAHSGTYEQYF.

This clone has a single count. The DNA of the CDR3 is TGTGCCACCCTCGACAGGGCCCCTAATAACTATGGCTACACCTTC. Its translation: CATLDRAPNNYGYTF. The rearrangement links TRBV10-3 to TRBJ1-2; 7 nucleotides align to TRBD1. The length of the CDR3 is 15 residues. Germline assignment: CDR1 ENHRY and CDR2 SYGVKD. V dropped 10 bases and J dropped 1; count of bases not matched to a gene: 12.

This clone has at least ten counts. DNA of the CDR3: TGTGCCAGCAGTTCCCTGGTACGCTCCTACGAGCAGTACTTC. Translation gives CASSSLVRSYEQYF. The chain links TRBV28 to TRBJ2-7, with D hard to call. V shed 4 bases and J shed 0 bases, with 10 bases lying between them. Germline-derived CDR1 and CDR2 are MDHEN and SYDVKM. CDR3 length equals 14 residues.

The chain recombines TRBV2 with TRBJ2-1, with TRBD2 matching 14 bases. Per germline, CDR1 SNHLY and CDR2 FYNNEI. V was clipped by 7 bases and J by 6 bases; unmatched bases: 5. This CDR3 is built from 15 residues. CDR3 loop: CASTRLAGGGNEQFF. The CDR3 DNA follows: TGTGCCAGCACGAGACTAGCGGGAGGGGGCAATGAGCAGTTCTTC.

This chain joins TRBV19 and TRBJ2-2; 11 positions match TRBD2. Germline loops: CDR1 LNHDA, CDR2 SQIVND (reference sequence). V lost 5 bases, J lost 4 bases, and 3 bases stayed unmatched. The CDR3 loop spans 15 amino acids. The CDR3, as DNA: TGTGCCAGTAGTGGGACTAGCGGTCTCACCGGGGAGCTGTTTTTT. Translating gives CASSGTSGLTGELFF.

The V call is TRBV6-5, the J call TRBJ1-1, with D possibly TRBD1 on 6 matching bases. The CDR3 consists of 14 residues. The germline V gene has CDR1 MNHEY and CDR2 SVGAGI. V lost 0 bases and J 2 bases, leaving 7 bases between the germline ends. CDR3 protein: CASSYSDSNTEAFF. CDR3 nucleotide sequence: TGTGCCAGCAGTTACTCGGACAGTAACACTGAAGCTTTCTTT.

Notes on this clone: Other DNA sequences in this specimen translate into the identical CDR3. V gene TRBV18 combines with J gene TRBJ1-4; the D is unclear. The germline gives CDR1 KGHSH, CDR2 LQKENI. Deletions cut 3 bases from V and 0 bases from J, with 5 bases between. This CDR3 contains 14 residues. This CDR3 reads CASSPGATNEKLFF. In DNA, the CDR3 is TGTGCCAGCTCACCTGGGGCAACTAATGAAAAACTGTTTTTT.

J is TRBJ2-2 and V is TRBV7-6, with TRBD2 as a possible D gene (6 bases). The V gene lost 7 bases and the J gene lost 4 bases, with 13 bases spanning the gap. CDR3 length: 14 residues. Looked up from germline, CDR1 is SGHVS and CDR2 is FNYEAQ. The CDR3 loop reads CASTRGTVTGELFF. The CDR3 nucleotides read TGTGCCAGCACCCGGGGGACGGTCACCGGGGAGCTGTTTTTT.

This sequence joins TRBV19 and TRBJ2-7, with D perhaps TRBD1 or TRBD2 (5 bases each). V was cut by 7 bases and J by 6 bases, with 16 bases left in between. CDR3 length: 13 amino acids. Germline lookup yields CDR1 LNHDA and CDR2 SQIVND (reference sequence). CDR3 region: CASTGTPGSEQYF. The CDR3, as DNA: TGTGCCAGTACCGGGACCCCAGGCTCCGAGCAGTACTTC.

The chain is built from TRBV6-4 and TRBJ2-1; 11 bases are shared with TRBD2. The length of the CDR3 is 16 residues. The ends lost 8 bases at V and 7 bases at J; junction bases unmatched: 13. The germline CDR1 and CDR2 sequences are MRHNA and SNTAGT. The CDR3 nucleotides are TGTGCCAGCCGAGGTAGCGGGAGGGGCTCGCCAAATGAGCAGTTCTTC. Amino acid sequence: CASRGSGRGSPNEQFF.

The CDR3 DNA reads as TGTGCCAGTAGTCAAGGGGGCGGGGGTAAGCAGTACTTC. It encodes CASSQGGGGKQYF. The chain joins TRBV19 to TRBJ2-7, with D tentatively TRBD1 or TRBD2 (7 bases each). V dropped 5 bases and J dropped 8 bases, with 16 bases sitting between them. CDR1 is LNHDA and CDR2 is SQIVND in the germline V gene (reference sequence). The CDR3 is 13 amino acids.

The chain combines TRBV29-1 with TRBJ1-2; D unclear. Germline V gene lookup returns CDR1 SQVTM and CDR2 ANQGSEA. V lost 7 bases and J lost 3, with 18 bases in between. CDR3 size: 14 residues. Here the CDR3 reads CSAIGGVGDYGYTF. The DNA of the CDR3 is TGCAGCGCCATAGGCGGGGTCGGTGACTATGGCTACACCTTC.

The V call is TRBV7-2, the J call TRBJ2-5, with unresolved D. The CDR3 covers 14 residues. The V gene lost 1 base and the J gene lost 2 bases, with 8 bases spanning the gap. CDR1 SGHTA and CDR2 FQGNSA come from the germline V gene. CDR3 loop: CASSLGWAQETQYF. The CDR3 DNA is TGTGCCAGCAGCTTAGGCTGGGCACAAGAGACCCAGTACTTC. Based on the CDR3 plus reference TRBV7-2 and TRBJ2-5, the full variable domain is GAGVSQSPSNKVTEKGKDVELRCDPISGHTALYWYRQSLGQGLEFLIYFQGNSAPDKSGLPSDRFSAERTGGSVSTLTIQRTQQEDSAVYLCASSLGWAQETQYFGPGTRLLVL.

The chain recombines TRBV5-1 with TRBJ2-1; no reliable D call. Trimming removed 1 base from V and 6 bases from J, with 14 bases in between. CDR3 length: 15 residues. Germline CDR1 is SGHRS and CDR2 is YFSETQ. The CDR3, as DNA: TGCGCCAGCAGCTTGTCGCGAGCTGGTGGCAATGAGCAGTTCTTC. It is translated as CASSLSRAGGNEQFF.

This clone was found once. This rearrangement joins TRBV7-2 to TRBJ2-1; unclear D gene. V was trimmed by 3 bases and J by 10 bases, leaving 13 bases between them. Germline CDR1 SGHTA, CDR2 FQGNSA. This CDR3 is 13 amino acids long. CDR3 amino acids: CASSLGSDGEQFF. CDR3 bases: TGTGCCAGCAGCTTGGGCTCAGACGGGGAGCAGTTCTTC.